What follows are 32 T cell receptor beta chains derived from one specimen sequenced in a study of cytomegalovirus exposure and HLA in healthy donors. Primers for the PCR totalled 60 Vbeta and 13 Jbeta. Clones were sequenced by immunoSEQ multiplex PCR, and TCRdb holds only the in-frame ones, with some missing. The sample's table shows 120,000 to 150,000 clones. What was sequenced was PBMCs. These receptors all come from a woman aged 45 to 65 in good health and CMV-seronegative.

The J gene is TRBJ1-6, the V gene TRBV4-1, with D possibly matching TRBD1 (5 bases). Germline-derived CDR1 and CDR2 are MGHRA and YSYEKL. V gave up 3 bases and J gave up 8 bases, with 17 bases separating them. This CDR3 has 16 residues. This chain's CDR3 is CASSQERGIDDSPLHF. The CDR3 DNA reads TGCGCCAGCAGCCAGGAACGGGGGATAGATGATTCACCCCTCCACTTT.

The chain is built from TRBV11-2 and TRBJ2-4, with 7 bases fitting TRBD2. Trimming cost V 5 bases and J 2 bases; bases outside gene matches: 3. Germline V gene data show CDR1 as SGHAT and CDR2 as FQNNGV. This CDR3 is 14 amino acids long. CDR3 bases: TGTGCCAGCAGCCGCGGGGGATCCAAAAACATTCAGTACTTC. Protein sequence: CASSRGGSKNIQYF.

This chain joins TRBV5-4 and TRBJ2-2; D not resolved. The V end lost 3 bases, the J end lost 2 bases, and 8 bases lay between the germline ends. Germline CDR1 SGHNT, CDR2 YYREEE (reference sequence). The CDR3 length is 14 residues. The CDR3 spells CASSSSINTGELFF. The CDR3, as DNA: TGTGCCAGCAGCTCGAGCATTAACACCGGGGAGCTGTTTTTT.

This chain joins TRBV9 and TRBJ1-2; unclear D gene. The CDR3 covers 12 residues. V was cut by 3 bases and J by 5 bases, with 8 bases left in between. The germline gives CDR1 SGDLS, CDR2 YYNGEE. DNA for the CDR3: TGTGCCAGCAGCGCTGGGGAGTATGGCTACACCTTC. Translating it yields CASSAGEYGYTF.

The CDR3 spells CASSQIRQGAALDEKLFF. For the CDR3, the DNA is TGCGCCAGCAGCCAAATTAGACAGGGGGCGGCTTTGGATGAAAAACTGTTTTTT. The chain links TRBV4-3 to TRBJ1-4; 10 bases align to TRBD1. The CDR3 length is 18 residues. Germline values: CDR1 LGHNA, CDR2 YSLEER. V shed 2 bases, J shed 6 bases, and the junction held 12 bases outside the gene matches.

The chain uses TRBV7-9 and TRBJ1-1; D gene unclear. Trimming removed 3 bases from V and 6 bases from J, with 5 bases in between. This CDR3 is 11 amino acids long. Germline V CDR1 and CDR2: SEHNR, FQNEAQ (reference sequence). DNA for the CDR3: TGTGCCAGCAGCTTCACAGCTGAAGCTTTCTTT. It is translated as CASSFTAEAFF.

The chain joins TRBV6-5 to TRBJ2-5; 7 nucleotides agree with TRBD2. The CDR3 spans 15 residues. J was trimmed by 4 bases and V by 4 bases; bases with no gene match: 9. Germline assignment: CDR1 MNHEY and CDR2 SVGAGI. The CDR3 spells CASSSRGGTLETQYF. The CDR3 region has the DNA TGTGCCAGCAGTTCCCGGGGAGGGACTTTAGAGACCCAGTACTTC.

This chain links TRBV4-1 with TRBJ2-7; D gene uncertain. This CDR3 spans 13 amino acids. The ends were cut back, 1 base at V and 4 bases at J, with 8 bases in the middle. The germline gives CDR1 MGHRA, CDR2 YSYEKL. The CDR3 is CASSQGGRYEQYF. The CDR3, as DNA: TGCGCCAGCAGCCAAGGTGGCCGTTACGAGCAGTACTTC.

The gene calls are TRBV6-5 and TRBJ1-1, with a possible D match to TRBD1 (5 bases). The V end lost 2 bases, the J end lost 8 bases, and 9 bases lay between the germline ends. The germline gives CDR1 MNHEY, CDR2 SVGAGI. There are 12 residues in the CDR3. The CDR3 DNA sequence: TGTGCCAGCAGTTACCAGGGAAGGGAAGCTTTCTTT. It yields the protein CASSYQGREAFF.

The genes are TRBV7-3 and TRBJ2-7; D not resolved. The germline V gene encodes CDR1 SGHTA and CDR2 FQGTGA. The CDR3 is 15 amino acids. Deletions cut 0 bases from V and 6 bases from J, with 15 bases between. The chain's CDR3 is CASSLTSLGVSEQYF. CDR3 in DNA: TGTGCCAGCAGCTTAACGTCGCTGGGCGTAAGCGAGCAGTACTTC.

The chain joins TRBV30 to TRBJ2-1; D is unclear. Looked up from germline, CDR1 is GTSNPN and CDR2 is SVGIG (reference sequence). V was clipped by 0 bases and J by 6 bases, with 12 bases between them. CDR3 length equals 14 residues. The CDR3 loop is CAWSVFPVSNEQFF. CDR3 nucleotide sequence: TGTGCCTGGAGTGTATTTCCAGTAAGCAATGAGCAGTTCTTC.

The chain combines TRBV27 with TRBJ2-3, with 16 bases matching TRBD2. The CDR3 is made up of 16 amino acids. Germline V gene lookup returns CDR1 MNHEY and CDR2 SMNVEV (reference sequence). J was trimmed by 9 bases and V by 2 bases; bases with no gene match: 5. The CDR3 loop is CASSLLGTSGRVTQYF. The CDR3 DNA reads TGTGCCAGCAGTTTACTTGGGACTAGCGGGAGGGTAACGCAGTATTTT.

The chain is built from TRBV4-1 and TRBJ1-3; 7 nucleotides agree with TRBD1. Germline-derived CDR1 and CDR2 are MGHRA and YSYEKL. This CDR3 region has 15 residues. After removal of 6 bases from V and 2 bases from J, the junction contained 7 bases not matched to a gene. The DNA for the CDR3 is TGCGCCAGCAGGGGTTTGCAGGGGGCTGGAAACACCATATATTTT. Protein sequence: CASRGLQGAGNTIYF.

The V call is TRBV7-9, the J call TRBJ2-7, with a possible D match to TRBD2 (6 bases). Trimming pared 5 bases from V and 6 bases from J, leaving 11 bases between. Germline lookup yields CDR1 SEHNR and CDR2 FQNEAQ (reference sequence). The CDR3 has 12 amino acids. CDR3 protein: CASSPLSGEQYF. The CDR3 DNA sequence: TGTGCCAGCAGCCCCCTTAGCGGCGAGCAGTACTTC.

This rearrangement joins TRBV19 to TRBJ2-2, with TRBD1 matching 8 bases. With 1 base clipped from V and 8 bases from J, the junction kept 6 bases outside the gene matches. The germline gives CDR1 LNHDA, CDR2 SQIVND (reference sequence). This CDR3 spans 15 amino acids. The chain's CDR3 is CASSIGGGQGGELFF. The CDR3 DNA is TGTGCCAGTAGTATAGGGGGAGGACAGGGAGGGGAGCTGTTTTTT. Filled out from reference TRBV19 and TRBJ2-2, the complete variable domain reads DGGITQSPKYLFRKEGQNVTLSCEQNLNHDAMYWYRQDPGQGLRLIYYSQIVNDFQKGDIAEGYSVSREKKESFPLTVTSAQKNPTAFYLCASSIGGGQGGELFFGEGSRLTVL.

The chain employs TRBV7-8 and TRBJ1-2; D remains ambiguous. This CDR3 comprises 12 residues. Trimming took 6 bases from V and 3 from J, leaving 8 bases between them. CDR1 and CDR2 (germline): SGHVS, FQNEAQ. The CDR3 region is CASSRSDYGYTF. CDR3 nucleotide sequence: TGTGCCAGCAGTCGTTCGGACTATGGCTACACCTTC.

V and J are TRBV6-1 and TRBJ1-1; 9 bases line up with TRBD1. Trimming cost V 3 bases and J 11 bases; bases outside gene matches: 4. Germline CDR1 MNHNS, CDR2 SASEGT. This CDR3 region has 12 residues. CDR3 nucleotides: TGTGCCAGCAGTGACTGGACAGGGGCCGCTTTCTTT. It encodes CASSDWTGAAFF.

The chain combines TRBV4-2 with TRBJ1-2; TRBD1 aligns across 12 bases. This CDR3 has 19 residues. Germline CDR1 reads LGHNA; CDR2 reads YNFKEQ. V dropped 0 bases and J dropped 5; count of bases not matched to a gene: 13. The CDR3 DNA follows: TGTGCCAGCAGCCAAGATGGCTCCCCGGGACAGGGGGCACAGTATGGCTACACCTTC. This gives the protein CASSQDGSPGQGAQYGYTF.

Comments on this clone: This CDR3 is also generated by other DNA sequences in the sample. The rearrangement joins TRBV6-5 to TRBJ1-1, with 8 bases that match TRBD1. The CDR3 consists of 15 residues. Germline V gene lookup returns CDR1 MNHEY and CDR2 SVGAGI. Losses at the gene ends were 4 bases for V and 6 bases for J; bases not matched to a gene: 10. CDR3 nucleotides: TGTGCCAGCAGTTTAGTAGACAGGGGAGTCGCTGAAGCTTTCTTT. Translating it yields CASSLVDRGVAEAFF.

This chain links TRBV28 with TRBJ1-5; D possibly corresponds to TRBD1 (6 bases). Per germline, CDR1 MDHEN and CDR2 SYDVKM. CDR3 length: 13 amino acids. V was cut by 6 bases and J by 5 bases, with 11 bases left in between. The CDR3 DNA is TGTGCCAGCAGCCAAGGGGGGGATCAGCCCCAGCATTTT. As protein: CASSQGGDQPQHF.

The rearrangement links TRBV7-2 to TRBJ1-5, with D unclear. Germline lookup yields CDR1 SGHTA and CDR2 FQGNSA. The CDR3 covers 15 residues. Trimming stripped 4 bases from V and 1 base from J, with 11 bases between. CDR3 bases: TGTGCCAGCAGCTCCGGACTATGGAGCAATCAGCCCCAGCATTTT. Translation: CASSSGLWSNQPQHF.

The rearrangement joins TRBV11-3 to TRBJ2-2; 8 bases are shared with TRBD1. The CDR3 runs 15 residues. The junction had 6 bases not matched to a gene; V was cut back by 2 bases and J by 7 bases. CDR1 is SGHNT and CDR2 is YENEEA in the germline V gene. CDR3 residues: CASSLPRGRGGELFF. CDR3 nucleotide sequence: TGTGCCAGCAGCTTACCCAGGGGGCGCGGCGGGGAGCTGTTTTTT.

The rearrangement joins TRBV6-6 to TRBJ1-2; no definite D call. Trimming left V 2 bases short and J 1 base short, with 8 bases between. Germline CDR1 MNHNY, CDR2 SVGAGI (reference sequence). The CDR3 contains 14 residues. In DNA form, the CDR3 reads TGTGCCAGCAGTTACGACTCAATTAACTATGGCTACACCTTC. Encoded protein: CASSYDSINYGYTF.

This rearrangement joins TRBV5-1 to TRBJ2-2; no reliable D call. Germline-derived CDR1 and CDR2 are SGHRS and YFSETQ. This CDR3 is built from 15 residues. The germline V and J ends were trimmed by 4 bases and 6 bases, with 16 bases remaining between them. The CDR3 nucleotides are TGCGCCAGCAGCGCCGTAATAGCTGGAGCCGGGGAGCTGTTTTTT. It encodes CASSAVIAGAGELFF. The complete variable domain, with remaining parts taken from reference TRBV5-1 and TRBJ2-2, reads KAGVTQTPRYLIKTRGQQVTLSCSPISGHRSVSWYQQTPGQGLQFLFEYFSETQRNKGNFPGRFSGRQFSNSRSEMNVSTLELGDSALYLCASSAVIAGAGELFFGEGSRLTVL.

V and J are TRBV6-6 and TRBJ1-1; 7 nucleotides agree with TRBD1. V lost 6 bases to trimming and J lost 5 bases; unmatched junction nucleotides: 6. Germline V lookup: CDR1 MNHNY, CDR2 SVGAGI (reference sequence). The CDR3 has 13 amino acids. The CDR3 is CASSPTGVTEAFF. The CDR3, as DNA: TGTGCCAGCAGCCCCACAGGGGTTACTGAAGCTTTCTTT.

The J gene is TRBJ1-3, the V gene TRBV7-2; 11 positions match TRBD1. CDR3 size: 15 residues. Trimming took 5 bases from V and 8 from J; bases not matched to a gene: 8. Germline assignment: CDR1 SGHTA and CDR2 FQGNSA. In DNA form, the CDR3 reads TGTGCCAGCAGCCAGGACAGGGGGCGCCGGGACACCATATATTTT. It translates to CASSQDRGRRDTIYF.

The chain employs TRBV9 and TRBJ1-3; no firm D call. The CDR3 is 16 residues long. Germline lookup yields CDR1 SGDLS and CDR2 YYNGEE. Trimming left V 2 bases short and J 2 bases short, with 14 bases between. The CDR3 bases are TGTGCCAGCAGCGTGGGAGGGTCCTTTGCTGGAAACACCATATATTTT. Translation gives CASSVGGSFAGNTIYF.

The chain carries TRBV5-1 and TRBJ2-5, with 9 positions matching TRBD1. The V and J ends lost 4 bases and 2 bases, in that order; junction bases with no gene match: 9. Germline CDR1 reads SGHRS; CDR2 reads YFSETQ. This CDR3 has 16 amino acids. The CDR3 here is CASSKTGTGYQETQYF. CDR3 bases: TGCGCCAGCAGCAAGACCGGGACAGGGTATCAAGAGACCCAGTACTTC. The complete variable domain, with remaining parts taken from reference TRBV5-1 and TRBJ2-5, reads KAGVTQTPRYLIKTRGQQVTLSCSPISGHRSVSWYQQTPGQGLQFLFEYFSETQRNKGNFPGRFSGRQFSNSRSEMNVSTLELGDSALYLCASSKTGTGYQETQYFGPGTRLLVL.

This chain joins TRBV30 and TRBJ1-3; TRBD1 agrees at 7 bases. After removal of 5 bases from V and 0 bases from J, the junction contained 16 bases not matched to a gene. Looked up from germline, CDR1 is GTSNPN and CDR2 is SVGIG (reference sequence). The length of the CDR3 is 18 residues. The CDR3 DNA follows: TGTGCCTGGGTACGGGAGGGGGTGCGGGACAGCTCTGGAAACACCATATATTTT. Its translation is CAWVREGVRDSSGNTIYF.

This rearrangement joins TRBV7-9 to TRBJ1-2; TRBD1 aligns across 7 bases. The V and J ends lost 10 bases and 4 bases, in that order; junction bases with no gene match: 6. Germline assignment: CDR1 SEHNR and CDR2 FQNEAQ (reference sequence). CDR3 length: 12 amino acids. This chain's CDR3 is CATGDSPYGYTF. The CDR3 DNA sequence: TGTGCCACCGGGGACAGCCCCTATGGCTACACCTTC.

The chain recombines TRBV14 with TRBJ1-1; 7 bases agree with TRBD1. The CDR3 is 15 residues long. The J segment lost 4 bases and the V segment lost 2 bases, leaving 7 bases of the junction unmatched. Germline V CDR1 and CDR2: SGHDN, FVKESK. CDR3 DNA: TGTGCCAGCAGCCAATTGACAGGGTATGGCACTGAAGCTTTCTTT. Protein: CASSQLTGYGTEAFF.

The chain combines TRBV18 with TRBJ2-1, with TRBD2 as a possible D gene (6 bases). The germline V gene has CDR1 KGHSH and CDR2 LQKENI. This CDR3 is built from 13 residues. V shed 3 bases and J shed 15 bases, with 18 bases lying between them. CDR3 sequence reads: CASSPTSQSEGFF. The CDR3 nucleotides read TGTGCCAGCTCACCGACTAGTCAATCCGAGGGGTTCTTC.